A single sample gave rise to the 3 T cell receptor beta chains below, sequenced in a study of blood T cells in healthy people across ages. A J-beta primer mix and a sample-barcoded 5' primer were used in a second PCR of roughly 6 to 11 cycles. A single record per CDR3 protein comes from TCRdb applying MiXCR to the 5' RACE reads. The sample yields about 1,400,000 distinct CDR3 sequences, 55% to 75% seen once. The sample consisted of blood. These receptors were obtained from a man between 18 and 35 years old in good health.

The chain uses TRBV20-1 and TRBJ2-6; no reliable D call. V was cut by 2 bases and J by 5 bases, with 7 bases left in between. Germline values: CDR1 DFQATT, CDR2 SNEGSKA (reference sequence). CDR3 length: 13 residues. CDR3 region: CSARPPRANVLTF. In DNA form, the CDR3 reads TGCAGTGCTAGACCCCCAAGGGCCAACGTCCTGACTTTC.

V gene TRBV28 combines with J gene TRBJ1-5, with a weak D call TRBD1 (5 bases). Trimming left V 3 bases short and J 6 bases short, with 15 bases between. This CDR3 contains 15 residues. CDR1 MDHEN and CDR2 SYDVKM come from the germline V gene. CDR3 sequence: CASSFHSSGGQPQHF. CDR3 sequence (DNA): TGTGCCAGCAGTTTTCACTCTTCGGGGGGTCAGCCCCAGCATTTT.

This chain uses TRBV4-2 with TRBJ1-4; TRBD1 matches at 7 bases. V was pared by 1 base and J by 5 bases, with 4 bases of the junction left unmatched. CDR3 length: 15 residues. The germline V gene has CDR1 LGHNA and CDR2 YNFKEQ. The CDR3 coding sequence is TGTGCCAGCAGCCAAGGCCAGACAGGGAATGAAAAACTGTTTTTT. This gives the protein CASSQGQTGNEKLFF.